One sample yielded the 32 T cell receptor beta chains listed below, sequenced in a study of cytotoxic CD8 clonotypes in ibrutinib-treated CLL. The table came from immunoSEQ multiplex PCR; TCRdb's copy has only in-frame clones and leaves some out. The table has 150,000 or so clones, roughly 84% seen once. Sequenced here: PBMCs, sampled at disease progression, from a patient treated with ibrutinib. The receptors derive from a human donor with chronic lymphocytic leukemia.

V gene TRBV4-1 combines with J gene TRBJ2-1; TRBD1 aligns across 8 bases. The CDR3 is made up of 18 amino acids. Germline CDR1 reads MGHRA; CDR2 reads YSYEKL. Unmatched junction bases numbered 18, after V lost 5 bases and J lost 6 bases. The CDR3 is CASSTTGALRLGGNEQFF. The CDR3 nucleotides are TGCGCCAGCAGCACGACAGGGGCCCTCCGGTTGGGAGGCAATGAGCAGTTCTTC.

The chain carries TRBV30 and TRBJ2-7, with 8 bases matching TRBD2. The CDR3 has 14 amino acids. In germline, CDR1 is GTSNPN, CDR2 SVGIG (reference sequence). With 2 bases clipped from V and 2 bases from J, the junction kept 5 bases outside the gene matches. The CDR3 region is CAWSRGAGAYEQYF. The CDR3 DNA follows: TGTGCCTGGAGTCGAGGAGCGGGAGCCTACGAGCAGTACTTC.

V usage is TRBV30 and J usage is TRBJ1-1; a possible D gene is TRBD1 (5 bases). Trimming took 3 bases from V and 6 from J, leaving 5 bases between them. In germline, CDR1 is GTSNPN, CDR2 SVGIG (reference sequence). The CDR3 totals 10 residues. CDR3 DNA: TGTGCCTGGAGGGGGCCTGAAGCTTTCTTT. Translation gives CAWRGPEAFF. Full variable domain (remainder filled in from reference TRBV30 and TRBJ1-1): SQTIHQWPATLVQPVGSPLSLECTVEGTSNPNLYWYRQAAGRGLQLLFYSVGIGQISSEVPQNLSASRPQDRQFILSSKKLLLSDSGFYLCAWRGPEAFFGQGTRLTVV.

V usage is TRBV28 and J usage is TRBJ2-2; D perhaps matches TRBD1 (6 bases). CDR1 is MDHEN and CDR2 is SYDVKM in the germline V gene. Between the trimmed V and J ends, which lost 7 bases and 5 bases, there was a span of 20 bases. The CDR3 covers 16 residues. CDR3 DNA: TGTGCCAGCATCCACACTCAGGGGCAGGGTACCGGGGAGCTGTTTTTT. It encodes CASIHTQGQGTGELFF.

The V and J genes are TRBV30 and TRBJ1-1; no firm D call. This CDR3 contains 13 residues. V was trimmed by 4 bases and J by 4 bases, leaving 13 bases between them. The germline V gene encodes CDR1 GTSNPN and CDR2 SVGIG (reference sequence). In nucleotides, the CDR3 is TGTGCCTGGACCCTTAGGCCCCCCACTGAAGCTTTCTTT. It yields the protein CAWTLRPPTEAFF. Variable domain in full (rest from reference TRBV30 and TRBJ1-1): SQTIHQWPATLVQPVGSPLSLECTVEGTSNPNLYWYRQAAGRGLQLLFYSVGIGQISSEVPQNLSASRPQDRQFILSSKKLLLSDSGFYLCAWTLRPPTEAFFGQGTRLTVV.

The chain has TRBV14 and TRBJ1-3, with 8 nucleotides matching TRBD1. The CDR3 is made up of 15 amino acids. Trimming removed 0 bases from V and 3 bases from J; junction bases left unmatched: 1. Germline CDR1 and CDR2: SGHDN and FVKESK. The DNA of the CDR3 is TGTGCCAGCAGCCAAGACAGGGGGCTTGGAAACACCATATATTTT. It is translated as CASSQDRGLGNTIYF.

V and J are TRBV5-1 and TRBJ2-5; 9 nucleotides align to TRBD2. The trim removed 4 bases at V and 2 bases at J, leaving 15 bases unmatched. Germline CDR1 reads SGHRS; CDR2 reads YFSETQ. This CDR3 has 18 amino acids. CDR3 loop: CASSIRLAEVRHQETQYF. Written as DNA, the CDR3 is TGCGCCAGCAGCATCCGACTAGCGGAAGTTCGACATCAAGAGACCCAGTACTTC.

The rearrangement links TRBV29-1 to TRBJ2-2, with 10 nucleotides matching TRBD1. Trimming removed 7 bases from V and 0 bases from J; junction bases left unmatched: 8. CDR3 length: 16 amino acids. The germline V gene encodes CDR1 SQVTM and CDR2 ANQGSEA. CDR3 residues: CSAFGQGGPNTGELFF. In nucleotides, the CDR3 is TGCAGCGCCTTCGGACAGGGGGGTCCGAACACCGGGGAGCTGTTTTTT.

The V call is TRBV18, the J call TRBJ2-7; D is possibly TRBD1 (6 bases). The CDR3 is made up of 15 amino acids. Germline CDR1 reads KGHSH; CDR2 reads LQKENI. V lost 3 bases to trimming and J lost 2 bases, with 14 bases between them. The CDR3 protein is CASSPPDSRAYEQYF. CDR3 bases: TGTGCCAGCTCACCCCCGGACAGTCGAGCCTACGAGCAGTACTTC.

CDR3 nucleotide sequence: TGTGCCAGCAGGGCCCAGGGAGGGAGGGACGAGCAGTACTTC. Amino acids: CASRAQGGRDEQYF. The chain uses TRBV2 and TRBJ2-7; 7 bases map to TRBD2. Germline CDR1 is SNHLY and CDR2 is FYNNEI. V lost 6 bases, J lost 5 bases, and 10 bases stayed unmatched. This CDR3 has 14 residues. Using reference TRBV2 and TRBJ2-7 for the parts outside the CDR3, the full variable domain is EPEVTQTPSHQVTQMGQEVILRCVPISNHLYFYWYRQILGQKVEFLVSFYNNEISEKSEIFDDQFSVERPDGSNFTLKIRSTKLEDSAMYFCASRAQGGRDEQYFGPGTRLTVT.

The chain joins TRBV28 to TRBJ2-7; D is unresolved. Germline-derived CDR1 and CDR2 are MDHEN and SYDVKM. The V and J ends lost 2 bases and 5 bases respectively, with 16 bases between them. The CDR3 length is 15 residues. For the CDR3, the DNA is TGTGCCAGCAGTTTAAGGGCGATAGTCGGCGACGAGCAGTACTTC. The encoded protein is CASSLRAIVGDEQYF.

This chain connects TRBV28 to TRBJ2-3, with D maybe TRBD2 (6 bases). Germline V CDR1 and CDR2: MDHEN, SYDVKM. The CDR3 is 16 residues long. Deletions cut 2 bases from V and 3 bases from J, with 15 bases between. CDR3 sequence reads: CASSLGASARTDTQYF. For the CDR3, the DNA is TGTGCCAGCAGTTTAGGGGCTAGCGCGCGGACAGATACGCAGTATTTT. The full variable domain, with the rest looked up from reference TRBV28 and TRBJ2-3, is DVKVTQSSRYLVKRTGEKVFLECVQDMDHENMFWYRQDPGLGLRLIYFSYDVKMKEKGDIPEGYSVSREKKERFSLILESASTNQTSMYLCASSLGASARTDTQYFGPGTRLTVL.

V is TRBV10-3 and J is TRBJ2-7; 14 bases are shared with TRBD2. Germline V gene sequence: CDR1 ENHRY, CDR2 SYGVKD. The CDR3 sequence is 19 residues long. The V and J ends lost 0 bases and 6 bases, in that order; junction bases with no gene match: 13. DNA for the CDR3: TGTGCCATCAGTGAGTCGATTGTTGCTGCCGGGACTAGCGGGAGCGAGCAGTACTTC. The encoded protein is CAISESIVAAGTSGSEQYF.

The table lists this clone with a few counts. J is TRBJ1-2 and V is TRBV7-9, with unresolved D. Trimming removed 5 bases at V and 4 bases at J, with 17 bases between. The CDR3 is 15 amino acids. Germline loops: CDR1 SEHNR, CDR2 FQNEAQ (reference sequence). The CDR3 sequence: CASSTKEGSSYGYTF. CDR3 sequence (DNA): TGTGCCAGCAGCACCAAGGAAGGATCCTCCTATGGCTACACCTTC.

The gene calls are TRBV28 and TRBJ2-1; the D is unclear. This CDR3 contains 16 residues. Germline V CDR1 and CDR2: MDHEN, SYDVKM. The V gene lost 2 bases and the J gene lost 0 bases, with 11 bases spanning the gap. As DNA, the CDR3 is TGTGCCAGCAGTTTACATGGAGAGACCTCCTACAATGAGCAGTTCTTC. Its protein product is CASSLHGETSYNEQFF. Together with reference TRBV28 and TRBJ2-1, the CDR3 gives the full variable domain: DVKVTQSSRYLVKRTGEKVFLECVQDMDHENMFWYRQDPGLGLRLIYFSYDVKMKEKGDIPEGYSVSREKKERFSLILESASTNQTSMYLCASSLHGETSYNEQFFGPGTRLTVL.

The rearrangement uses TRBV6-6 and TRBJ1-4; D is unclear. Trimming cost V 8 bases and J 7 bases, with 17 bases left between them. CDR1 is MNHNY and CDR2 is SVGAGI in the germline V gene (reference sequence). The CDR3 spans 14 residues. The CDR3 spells CASALRVNGEKLFF. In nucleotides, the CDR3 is TGTGCCAGCGCTCTAAGGGTGAATGGTGAAAAACTGTTTTTT.

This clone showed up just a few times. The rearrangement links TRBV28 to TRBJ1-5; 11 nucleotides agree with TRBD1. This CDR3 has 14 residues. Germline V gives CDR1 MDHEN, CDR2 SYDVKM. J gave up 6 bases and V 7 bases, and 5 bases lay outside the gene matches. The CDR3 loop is CASIRTGGGQPQHF. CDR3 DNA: TGTGCCAGCATCCGGACAGGGGGCGGTCAGCCCCAGCATTTT.

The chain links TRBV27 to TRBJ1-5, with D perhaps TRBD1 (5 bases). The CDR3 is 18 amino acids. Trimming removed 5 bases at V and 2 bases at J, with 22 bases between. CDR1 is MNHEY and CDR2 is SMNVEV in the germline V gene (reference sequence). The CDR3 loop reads CASSPSQGLGRGNQPQHF. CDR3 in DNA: TGTGCCAGCAGTCCTTCCCAAGGCTTGGGGCGAGGCAATCAGCCCCAGCATTTT.

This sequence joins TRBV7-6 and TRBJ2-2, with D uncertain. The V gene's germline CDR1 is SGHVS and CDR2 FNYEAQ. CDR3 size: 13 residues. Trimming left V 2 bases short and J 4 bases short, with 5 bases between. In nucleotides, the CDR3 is TGTGCCAGCAGCTTATCAGGCACCGGGGAGCTGTTTTTT. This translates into CASSLSGTGELFF. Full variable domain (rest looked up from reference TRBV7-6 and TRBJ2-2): GAGVSQSPRYKVTKRGQDVALRCDPISGHVSLYWYRQALGQGPEFLTYFNYEAQQDKSGLPNDRFSAERPEGSISTLTIQRTEQRDSAMYRCASSLSGTGELFFGEGSRLTVL.

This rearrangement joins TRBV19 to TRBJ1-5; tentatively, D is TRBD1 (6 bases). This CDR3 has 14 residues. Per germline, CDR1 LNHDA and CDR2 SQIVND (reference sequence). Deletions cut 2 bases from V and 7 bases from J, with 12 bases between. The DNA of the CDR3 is TGTGCCAGTAGTATAAACAGGGAGGGACAGCCCCAGCATTTT. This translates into CASSINREGQPQHF.

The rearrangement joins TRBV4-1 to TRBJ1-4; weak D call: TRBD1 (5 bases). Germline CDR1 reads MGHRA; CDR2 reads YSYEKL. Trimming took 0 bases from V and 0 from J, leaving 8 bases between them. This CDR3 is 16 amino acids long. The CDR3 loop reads CASSQEPGTTNEKLFF. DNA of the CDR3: TGCGCCAGCAGCCAAGAGCCAGGGACAACTAATGAAAAACTGTTTTTT.

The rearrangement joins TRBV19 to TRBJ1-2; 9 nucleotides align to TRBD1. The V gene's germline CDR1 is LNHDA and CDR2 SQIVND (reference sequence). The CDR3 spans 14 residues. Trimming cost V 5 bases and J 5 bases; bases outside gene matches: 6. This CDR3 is CASSFRTGDYGYTF. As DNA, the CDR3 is TGTGCCAGTAGTTTCCGGACAGGGGATTATGGCTACACCTTC. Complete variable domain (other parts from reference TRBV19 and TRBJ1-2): DGGITQSPKYLFRKEGQNVTLSCEQNLNHDAMYWYRQDPGQGLRLIYYSQIVNDFQKGDIAEGYSVSREKKESFPLTVTSAQKNPTAFYLCASSFRTGDYGYTFGSGTRLTVV.

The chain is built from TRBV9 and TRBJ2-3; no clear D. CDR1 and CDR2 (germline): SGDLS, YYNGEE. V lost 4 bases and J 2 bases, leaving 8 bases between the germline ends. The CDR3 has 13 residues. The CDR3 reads CASSLIPTDTQYF. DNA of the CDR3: TGTGCCAGCAGCCTGATTCCCACAGATACGCAGTATTTT.

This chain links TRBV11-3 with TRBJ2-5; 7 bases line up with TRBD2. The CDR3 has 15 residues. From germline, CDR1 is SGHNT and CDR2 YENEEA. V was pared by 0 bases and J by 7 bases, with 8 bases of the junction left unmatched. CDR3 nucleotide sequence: TGTGCCAGCAGCTTAGATGGAGGGAGGGCGGGGACCCAGTACTTC. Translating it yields CASSLDGGRAGTQYF. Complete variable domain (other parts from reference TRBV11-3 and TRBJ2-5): EAGVVQSPRYKIIEKKQPVAFWCNPISGHNTLYWYLQNLGQGPELLIRYENEEAVDDSQLPKDRFSAERLKGVDSTLKIQPAELGDSAVYLCASSLDGGRAGTQYFGPGTRLLVL.

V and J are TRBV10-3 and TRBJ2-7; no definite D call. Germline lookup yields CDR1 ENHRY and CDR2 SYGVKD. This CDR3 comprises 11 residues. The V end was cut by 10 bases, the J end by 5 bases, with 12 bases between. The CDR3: CATWVNHEQYF. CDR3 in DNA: TGTGCCACCTGGGTCAACCACGAGCAGTACTTC.

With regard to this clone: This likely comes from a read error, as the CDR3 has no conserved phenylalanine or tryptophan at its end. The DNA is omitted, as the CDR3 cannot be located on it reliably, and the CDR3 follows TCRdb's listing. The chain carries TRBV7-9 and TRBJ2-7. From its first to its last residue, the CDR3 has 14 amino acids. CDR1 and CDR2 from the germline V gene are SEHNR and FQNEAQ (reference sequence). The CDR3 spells CATEKRGTRPMDFL.

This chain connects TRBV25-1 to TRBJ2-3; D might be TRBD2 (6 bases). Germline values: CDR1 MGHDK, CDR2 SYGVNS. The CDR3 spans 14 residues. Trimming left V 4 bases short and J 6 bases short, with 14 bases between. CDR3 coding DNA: TGTGCCAGCAGTGGGGCCGGGACTCCGGATACGCAGTATTTT. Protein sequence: CASSGAGTPDTQYF.

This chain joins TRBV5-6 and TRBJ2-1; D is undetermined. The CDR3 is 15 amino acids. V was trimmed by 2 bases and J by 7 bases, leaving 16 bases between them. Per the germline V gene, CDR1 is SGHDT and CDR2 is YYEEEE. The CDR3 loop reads CASSFRPRLSNEQFF. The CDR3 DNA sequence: TGTGCCAGCAGCTTCCGGCCGAGGCTCTCAAATGAGCAGTTCTTC.

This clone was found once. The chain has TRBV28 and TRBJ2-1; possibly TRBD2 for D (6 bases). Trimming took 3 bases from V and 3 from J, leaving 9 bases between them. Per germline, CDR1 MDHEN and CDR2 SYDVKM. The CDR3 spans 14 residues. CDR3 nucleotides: TGTGCCAGCAGTTTGGGCGGGATCTACAATGAGCAGTTCTTC. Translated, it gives CASSLGGIYNEQFF.

This CDR3 is CASRHRDSYEQYF. CDR3 bases: TGTGCCAGCAGGCACAGGGACTCCTACGAGCAGTACTTC. The genes are TRBV6-6 and TRBJ2-7, with D perhaps TRBD1 (6 bases). Germline V gene sequence: CDR1 MNHNY, CDR2 SVGAGI (reference sequence). With 6 bases removed from V and 0 bases from J, the gap between germline ends came to 9 bases. The CDR3 has 13 residues.

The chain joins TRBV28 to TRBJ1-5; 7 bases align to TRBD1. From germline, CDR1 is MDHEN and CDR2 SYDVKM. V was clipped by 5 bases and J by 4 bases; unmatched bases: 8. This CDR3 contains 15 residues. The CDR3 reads CASSLPGQKNQPQHF. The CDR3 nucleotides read TGTGCCAGCAGTCTCCCGGGACAGAAGAATCAGCCCCAGCATTTT.

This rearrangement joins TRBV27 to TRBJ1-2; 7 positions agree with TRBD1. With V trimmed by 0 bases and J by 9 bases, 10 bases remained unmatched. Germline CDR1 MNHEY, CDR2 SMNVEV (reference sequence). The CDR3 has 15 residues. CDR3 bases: TGTGCCAGCAGTTTATCGAGTACAGGGGCGCGGAGCTACACCTTC. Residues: CASSLSSTGARSYTF.